A selection of T cell receptor beta chains follows, all from one sample in a study of OX40 agonist ivuxolimab in advanced cancers. The protocol was immunoSEQ multiplex PCR, while the TCRdb copy is restricted to in-frame clones and leaves out a portion. The sample has 40,000 to 60,000 clones, nearly 80% seen once. This specimen consisted of CD4+ or CD8+ T cells sorted from blood, obtained in a trial of the OX40 agonist ivuxolimab. Every receptor here comes from an adult with an advanced solid tumor such as melanoma, head and neck, liver or kidney cancer. CDR3s include the opening cysteine and the closing phenylalanine or tryptophan. The D gene is left open where the match is weak. Size is stated for part of the rows, as once, few or many counts, or as a class when the clone is expanded.

CDR3aa,CDR3nt,d_gene,abundance,j_gene,v_gene
CASSVRLNAYEQYF,TGTGCCAGTAGTGTGCGGTTAAATGCCTACGAGCAGTACTTC,-,once,TRBJ2-7,TRBV19
CASAFSSGRNEQFF,TGTGCCAGCGCCTTCTCTAGCGGGAGAAATGAGCAGTTCTTC,TRBD2,few,TRBJ2-1,TRBV7-9
CASSMAGQGNTEAFF,TGTGCCAGTAGTATGGCCGGACAGGGGAACACTGAAGCTTTCTTT,TRBD1,many,TRBJ1-1,TRBV19
CASSPFSESYGYTF,TGTGCCAGCTCACCTTTCTCGGAGTCTTATGGCTACACCTTC,-,-,TRBJ1-2,TRBV18
CASSPGGLWDYEQYF,TGTGCCAGCAGCCCAGGGGGTCTGTGGGACTACGAGCAGTACTTC,TRBD1,-,TRBJ2-7,TRBV9
CASSARGLANEQFF,TGTGCCAGCAGCGCGCGTGGACTAGCCAATGAGCAGTTCTTC,TRBD2,-,TRBJ2-1,TRBV7-9
CAWSDWGQRETQYF,TGTGCCTGGAGTGATTGGGGGCAAAGAGAGACCCAGTACTTC,-,-,TRBJ2-5,TRBV30
CASSTAGLSYEQYF,TGTGCCAGCAGTACGGCGGGCCTCTCCTACGAGCAGTACTTC,-,-,TRBJ2-7,TRBV6-5
CASSPIRVQNEQFF,TGTGCCAGCAGCCCCATCCGGGTCCAAAATGAGCAGTTCTTC,-,-,TRBJ2-1,TRBV5-6
CASSVGQVGGYEQYF,TGTGCCAGCAGCGTAGGACAGGTGGGAGGGTACGAGCAGTACTTC,-,-,TRBJ2-7,TRBV9
CASSASSGRAYEQYF,TGTGCCAGCAGTGCCTCTAGCGGGAGGGCCTACGAGCAGTACTTC,TRBD2,-,TRBJ2-7,TRBV6-5
CASSESIEGQETQYF,TGTGCCAGCAGCGAGAGTATAGAGGGGCAGGAGACCCAGTACTTC,-,few,TRBJ2-5,TRBV5-6
CASAQMSTYNSPLHF,TGTGCCAGTGCGCAGATGAGCACCTATAATTCACCCCTCCACTTT,-,-,TRBJ1-6,TRBV19
CASSHGQGPNYGYTF,TGTGCCAGCAGCCACGGACAGGGCCCTAACTATGGCTACACCTTC,TRBD1,-,TRBJ1-2,TRBV7-2